A selection of T cell receptor beta chains follows, all from one sample in a study of T cells expressing NK-cell markers. TCRdb reworked the 5' RACE reads into one entry per CDR3 protein, no DNA. This sample's table has fewer than 200,000 distinct CDR3 sequences. The sample taken for sequencing was blood T cells: a sorted CD56 or NKG2C T cell subset, CD4+ or CD8+ T cells, or bulk PBMC T cells (not recorded which). Receptors originate from a woman aged 18 to 75 in good health. Both conserved end residues are part of each CDR3.

j_call	v_call	cdr3_aa
TRBJ2-1	TRBV6-1	CASSEVGTSGYNEQFF
TRBJ2-3	TRBV20-1	CSAMRRRADTQYF
TRBJ2-7	TRBV5-1	CASSLAPGGNSYEQYF
TRBJ2-3	TRBV7-3	CASSPDGLAGDNTDTQYF
TRBJ1-1	TRBV20-1	CSAFNRDRGTTEAFF
TRBJ2-6	TRBV7-8	CASSSGTGVSGANVLTF
TRBJ2-1	TRBV9	CASSERGALSYNEQFF
TRBJ1-4	TRBV7-9	CASRRVNEKLFF
TRBJ1-4	TRBV18	CASSPPVQNEKLFF
TRBJ1-2	TRBV20-1	CSATLPGGHGYTF
TRBJ2-5	TRBV20-1	CSAPGLAGHSRQETQYF
TRBJ1-2	TRBV30	CAWSATGLYYGYTF
TRBJ1-4	TRBV4-2	CASSQPQPTNEKLFF
TRBJ1-6	TRBV5-1	CASSLWTGEDNSPLHF
TRBJ2-7	TRBV11-2	CASSFGQTYEQYF
TRBJ2-3	TRBV20-1	CSVLPASGTDTQYF
TRBJ2-5	TRBV19	CASSRGGTKTQYF
TRBJ2-7	TRBV29-1	CSYVGTAAYEQYF
TRBJ1-1	TRBV19	CASRRQGGFTEAFF
TRBJ2-5	TRBV12-3/TRBV12-4	CASSLLAGGRGEIQYF
TRBJ1-5	TRBV6-1	CASGALNQPQHF
TRBJ2-2	TRBV7-9	CASTQRGNANTGELFF
TRBJ2-4	TRBV7-9	CASSLTKNIQYF
TRBJ2-5	TRBV10-3	CAITETSAAETQYF
TRBJ2-3	TRBV18	CASNTGGTDTQYF
TRBJ2-7	TRBV9	CASSFSGQGPYEQYF
TRBJ1-4	TRBV27	CASSLTGVMGEKLFF
TRBJ2-1	TRBV11-2	CASSSMTTSSYNEQFF
TRBJ1-1	TRBV6-4	CASSEDLNTEAFF
TRBJ2-5	TRBV13	CASSLNSGGEETQYF
TRBJ1-1	TRBV7-9	CASSPVQGGGTEAFF
TRBJ2-7	TRBV4-1	CASRPGDGSYEQYF
TRBJ2-7	TRBV24-1	CATSDSLTYEQYF
TRBJ2-1	TRBV28	CASSRTGFGRAADLSYNEQFF
TRBJ1-2	TRBV25-1	CASRGDSYGYTF
TRBJ1-3	TRBV29-1	CSGGTDGNTIYF
TRBJ2-7	TRBV12-3/TRBV12-4	CASSLEIAGSYEQYF
TRBJ2-1	TRBV24-1	CATSDLVRGNEQFF
TRBJ2-5	TRBV21-1	CASSLGKTQYF
TRBJ2-3	TRBV12-3/TRBV12-4	CASSRTSGGSDTQYF
TRBJ2-2	TRBV5-1	CASSFGAGGTNTGELFF
TRBJ2-5	TRBV25-1	CASSEAGGLETQYF
TRBJ1-5	TRBV7-8	CASSLASQNNQPQHF
TRBJ2-2	TRBV6-5	CAVRGTGELFF
TRBJ2-1	TRBV12-3/TRBV12-4	CASKQGPTGIRGNEQFF
TRBJ2-3	TRBV7-3	CASSLNLAGVADTQYF
TRBJ1-1	TRBV6-1	CASRTGTENTEAFF